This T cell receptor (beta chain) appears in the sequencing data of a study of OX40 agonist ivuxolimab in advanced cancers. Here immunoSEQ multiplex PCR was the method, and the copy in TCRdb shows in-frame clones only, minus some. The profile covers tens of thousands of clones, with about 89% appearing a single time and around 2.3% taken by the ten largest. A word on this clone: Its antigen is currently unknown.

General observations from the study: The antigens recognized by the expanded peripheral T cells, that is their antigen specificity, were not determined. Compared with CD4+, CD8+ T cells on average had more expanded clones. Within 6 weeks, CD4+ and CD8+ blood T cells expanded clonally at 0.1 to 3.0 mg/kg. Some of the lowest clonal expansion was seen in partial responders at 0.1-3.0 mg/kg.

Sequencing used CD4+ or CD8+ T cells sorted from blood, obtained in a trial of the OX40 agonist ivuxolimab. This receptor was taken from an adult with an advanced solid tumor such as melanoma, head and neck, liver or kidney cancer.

CDR3 sequence reads: CASSLENTDTQYF. DNA for the CDR3: TGTGCCAGCAGCTTAGAGAACACAGATACGCAGTATTTT. The genes are TRBV7-2 and TRBJ2-3; D remains ambiguous. This CDR3 is 13 amino acids long. Germline values: CDR1 SGHTA, CDR2 FQGNSA. The germline V and J ends were trimmed by 1 base and 2 bases, with 4 bases remaining between them.